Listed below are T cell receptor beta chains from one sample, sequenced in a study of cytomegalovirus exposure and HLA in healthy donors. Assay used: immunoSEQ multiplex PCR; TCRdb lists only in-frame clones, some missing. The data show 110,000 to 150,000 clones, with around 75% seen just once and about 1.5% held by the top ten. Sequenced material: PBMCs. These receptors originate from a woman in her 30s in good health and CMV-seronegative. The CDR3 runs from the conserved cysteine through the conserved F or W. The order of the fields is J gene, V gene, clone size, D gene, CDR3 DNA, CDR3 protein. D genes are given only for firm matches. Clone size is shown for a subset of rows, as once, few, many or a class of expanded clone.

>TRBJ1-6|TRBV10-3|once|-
TGTGCCATCAGCGGGCTCCGGGAGGGAAGTTCACCCCTCCACTTT
CAISGLREGSSPLHF
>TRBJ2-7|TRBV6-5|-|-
TGTGCCAGCAGTTTCGGGGGAGCCTGGTACGAGCAGTACTTC
CASSFGGAWYEQYF
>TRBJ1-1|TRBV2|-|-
TGTGCCAGCAGAGCCCGGGGTGGGAACACTGAAGCTTTCTTT
CASRARGGNTEAFF
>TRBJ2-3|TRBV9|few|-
TGTGCCAGCAGCGTAGCGTATTCCACAGATACGCAGTATTTT
CASSVAYSTDTQYF
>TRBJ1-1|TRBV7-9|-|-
TGTGCCAGCAGCTTTTCTTGTGAAGCTTTCTTT
CASSFSCEAFF
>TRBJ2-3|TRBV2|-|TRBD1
TGTGCCAGCAGTGATGGCAACGGACAGGGGGCGCTTGGAGATACGCAGTATTTT
CASSDGNGQGALGDTQYF
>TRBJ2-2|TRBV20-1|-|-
TGCAGTGCTTATTACACCGGGGAGCTGTTTTTT
CSAYYTGELFF
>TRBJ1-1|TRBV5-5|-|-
TGTGCCAGCAGCTTGTCTCTGAGAAGATTCGACACTGAAGCTTTCTTT
CASSLSLRRFDTEAFF
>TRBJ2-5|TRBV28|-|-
TGTGCCAGCAGTTCTGCGGGGGCCCAAGAGACCCAGTACTTC
CASSSAGAQETQYF
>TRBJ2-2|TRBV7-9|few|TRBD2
TGTGCCAGCAGCCCGGAAAGCGGGAGGGCCGGAGACGGGGAGCTGTTTTTT
CASSPESGRAGDGELFF
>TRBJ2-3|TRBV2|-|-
TGTGCCAGCAGTGAAGCGCTTAGGCAGGGCCGGAGAGATACGCAGTATTTT
CASSEALRQGRRDTQYF
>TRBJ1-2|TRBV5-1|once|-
TGCGCCAGCTTCAAAGAGGGATATGGCTACACCTTC
CASFKEGYGYTF
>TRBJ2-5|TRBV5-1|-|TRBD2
TGCGCCAGCAGCGGGGGGGGCCAAGAGACCCAGTACTTC
CASSGGGQETQYF
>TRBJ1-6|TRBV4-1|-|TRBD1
TGCGCCAGCAGCCAGGATGAGGACAGGGGAACTTCACCCCTCCACTTT
CASSQDEDRGTSPLHF
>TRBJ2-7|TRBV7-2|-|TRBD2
TGTGCCAGCAGCTTATCGGGGGGTGCCTACGAGCAGTACTTC
CASSLSGGAYEQYF
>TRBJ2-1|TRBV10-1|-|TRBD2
TGCGCCAGCAGTCCCGGGACTAGCGGGATTATCTACAATGAGCAGTTCTTC
CASSPGTSGIIYNEQFF
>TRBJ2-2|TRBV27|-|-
TGTGCCAGCAGTTTAGGCAGGAACACCGGGGAGCTGTTTTTT
CASSLGRNTGELFF
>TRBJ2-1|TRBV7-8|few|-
TGTGCCAGCAGCTTAGGAGGGCACGAAGAGCAGTTCTTC
CASSLGGHEEQFF
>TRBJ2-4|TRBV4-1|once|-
TGCGCCAGCAGCCATTTGGGGGCGAGCAAAAACATTCAGTACTTC
CASSHLGASKNIQYF
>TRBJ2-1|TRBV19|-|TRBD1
TGTGCCAGTAGTATAAGGGACAGGGGGCGGTATTTCTTC
CASSIRDRGRYFF
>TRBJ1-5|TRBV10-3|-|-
TGTGCCATCAGTGAGTCGTGGGAGAGGGATCAGCCCCAGCATTTT
CAISESWERDQPQHF
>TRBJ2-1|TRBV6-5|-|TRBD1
TGTGCCAGCAGTAGGGGACAGACTAATGAGCAGTTCTTC
CASSRGQTNEQFF
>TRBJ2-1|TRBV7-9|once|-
TGTGCCAGCACTCCTCGGGCGCGGGCCGATATTGGGAATGAGCAGTTCTTC
CASTPRARADIGNEQFF
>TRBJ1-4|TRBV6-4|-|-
TGTGCCAGCAGTTTAACACAGGAGAGAACTAATGAAAAACTGTTTTTT
CASSLTQERTNEKLFF
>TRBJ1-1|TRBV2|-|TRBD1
TGTGCCAGCAAGGGACAGGACACTGAAGCTTTCTTT
CASKGQDTEAFF
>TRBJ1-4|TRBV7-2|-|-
TGTGCCAGCAGCTTAGGGGCAGGGGAAGAAAAACTGTTTTTT
CASSLGAGEEKLFF
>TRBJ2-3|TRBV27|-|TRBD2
TGTGCCAGCAGTTCAGGACTAGCGGGTTCTCAGGGTGATACGCAGTATTTT
CASSSGLAGSQGDTQYF
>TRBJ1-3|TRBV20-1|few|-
TGCAGTGCAAGATCGGGAAACACCATATATTTT
CSARSGNTIYF
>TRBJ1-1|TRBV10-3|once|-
TGTGCCATCAGTAAGGCGGGGGGGCAGCCTGAAGCTTTCTTT
CAISKAGGQPEAFF
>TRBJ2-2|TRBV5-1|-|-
TGCGCCAGCAGCTCCGACAGAAACACCGGGGAGCTGTTTTTT
CASSSDRNTGELFF
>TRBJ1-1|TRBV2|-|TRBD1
TGTGCCAGCAACCCAACAGGGGGCACTGAAGCTTTCTTT
CASNPTGGTEAFF
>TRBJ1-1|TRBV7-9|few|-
TGTGCCAGCAGCTTAAAAGCTAGCACTGAAGCTTTCTTT
CASSLKASTEAFF
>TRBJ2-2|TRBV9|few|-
TGTGCCAGCAGCGTCCAGAGGACCGGGGAGCTGTTTTTT
CASSVQRTGELFF
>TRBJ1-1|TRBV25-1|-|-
TGTGCCAGCAGTGAATATACAGGGAACACTGAAGCTTTCTTT
CASSEYTGNTEAFF
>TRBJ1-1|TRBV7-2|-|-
TGTGCCAGCAGCTTATCGTTTTCGGAAGCTTTCTTT
CASSLSFSEAFF
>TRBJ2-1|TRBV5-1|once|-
TGCGCCAGCAGCTTGGCTGTGGGAGGTACCTACAATGAGCAGTTCTTC
CASSLAVGGTYNEQFF
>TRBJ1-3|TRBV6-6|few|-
TGTGCCAGCAGTGAGGGATTCTCTGGAAACACCATATATTTT
CASSEGFSGNTIYF
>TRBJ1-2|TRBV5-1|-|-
TGCGCCAGCAGCTTGGACCGGAGTCACTATGGCTACACCTTC
CASSLDRSHYGYTF
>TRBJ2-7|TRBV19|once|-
TGTGCCAGTAGTATAGATACCTCAGCCTACGAGCAGTACTTC
CASSIDTSAYEQYF
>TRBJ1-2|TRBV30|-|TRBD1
TGTGCCTGGAGAGGACAGGGGACGAGTGGCTACACCTTC
CAWRGQGTSGYTF
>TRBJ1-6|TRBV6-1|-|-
TGTGCCAGCAGTGATTACTCGTCGAGGGATTCACCCCTCCACTTT
CASSDYSSRDSPLHF
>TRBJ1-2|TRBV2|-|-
TGTGCCAGCGACCCTTCAGGGTACGCTGGCTACACCTTC
CASDPSGYAGYTF
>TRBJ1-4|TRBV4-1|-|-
TGCGCCAGCAGCCAAGAGAGGAGAGGGCCTAATCATGAAAAACTGTTTTTT
CASSQERRGPNHEKLFF